Sequencing of this T cell receptor (beta chain) was carried out in a study of T cell repertoires in cytomegalovirus infection (dated 2019 in TCRdb). As for the study more broadly: The peptide stimulations were aimed at well-studied HLA-B-restricted epitopes as well as recently identified HLA-C-restricted CMV epitopes, whose presentation resists viral immunomodulation. Because public TCR beta signatures pointed to carriage of CMV infection together with the matching HLA type, the HLA type of each donor mattered for the analysis.

Points on this clonotype: Its antigen is unknown. No much larger clone exists at a distance of one base, and base qualities are not known.

Sequencing took place on an Illumina HiSeq 1500. TCRdb reanalyzed the raw reads on its own, using fastp at Q25 for trimming and MiXCR for clone calling, and kept in-frame beta chains. Rows are unified per CDR3 protein, each entry keeping the most common DNA and genes. This sample has a few hundred thousand distinct CDR3 sequences in its table, and around 30% of those were observed once. The ten largest make up 15% to 20% of the sample. The paper's findings and limits, for the study overall: In both this cohort and an independent cohort of some 380 donors, the cumulative frequency of public TCR beta family members distinguished carriers of CMV infection plus the relevant HLA type. The ex vivo response was dominated by HLA-C-restricted CMV-specific TCR beta clonotypes, which also provided the single most frequent clonotype in two of eight donors.

Sample treatment or condition, as interpreted from the label and publication: in vitro stimulation with specific CMV peptide epitopes to enrich CMV-specific T cells. As encoded in the germline V gene, CDR1 is LGHNA while CDR2 is YNFKEQ. There are 14 amino acids in the CDR3, from cysteine to phenylalanine inclusive. Only the CDR3 part of the read is kept: 42 bases, read in frame from the first base. The V end gives up 1 base and the J end 3 bases, leaving 3 bases in the junction not matched to a gene. The receptor's source is a human donor in good health (CMV status not recorded). Some clones in this sample may be carry-over from other donors' samples. The source was cultured PBMCs, collected from culture after CMV antigen stimulation. The rearrangement joined TRBV4-2 to TRBJ2-7, with 7 junctional bases fitting TRBD2. The CDR3 sequence is CASSQATSVYEQYF. Here is the DNA: TGTGCCAGCAGCCAAGCTACTAGCGTCTACGAGCAGTACTTC.